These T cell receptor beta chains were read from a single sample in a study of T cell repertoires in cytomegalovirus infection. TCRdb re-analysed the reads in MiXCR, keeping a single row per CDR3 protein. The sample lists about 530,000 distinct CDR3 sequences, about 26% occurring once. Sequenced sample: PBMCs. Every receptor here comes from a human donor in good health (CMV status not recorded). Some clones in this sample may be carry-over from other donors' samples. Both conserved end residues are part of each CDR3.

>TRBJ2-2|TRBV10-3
CAISESGRGRGTGELFF
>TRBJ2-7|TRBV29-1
CSVEARSRDRVSYEQYF
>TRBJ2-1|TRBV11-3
CASSTGLAGGSTDEQFF
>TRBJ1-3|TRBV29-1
CSVVKVTSDSGNTIYF
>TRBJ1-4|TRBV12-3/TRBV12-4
CASSLASTSEKLFF
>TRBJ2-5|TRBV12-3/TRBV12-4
CASSLLGTGGGETQYF
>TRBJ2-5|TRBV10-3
CAIRLNSQETQYF
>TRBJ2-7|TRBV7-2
CASSLSFRTSAIKQYF
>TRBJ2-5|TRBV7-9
CASSLEGTSGETQYF
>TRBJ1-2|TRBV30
CAWSVNQQTGNGYTF
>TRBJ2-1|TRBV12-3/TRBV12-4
CASSGTSGRTYNEQFF
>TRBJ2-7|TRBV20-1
CSARVVTGGYEQYF
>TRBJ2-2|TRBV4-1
CASSQGQGVNTGELFF
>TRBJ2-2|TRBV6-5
CASSYSKSSVRELFF
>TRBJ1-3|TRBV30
CAWSRGSGNTIYF
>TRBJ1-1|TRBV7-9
CASSLAPGLEAFF
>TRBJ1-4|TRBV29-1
CSVKQGAFIGSNEKLFF
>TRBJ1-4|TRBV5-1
CASSLSGYRNEKLFF
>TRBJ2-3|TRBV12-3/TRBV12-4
CASIGTSGSTDTQYF
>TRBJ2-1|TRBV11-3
CASSRDYQQFF